This T cell receptor beta chain was captured by sequencing in a study of T cells in Graves' hyperthyroidism and ophthalmopathy (dated by TCRdb to the late 2010s). For the study in its entirety: Peripheral blood was sampled at the time of initial diagnosis, prior to any treatment. TCR V-J signatures able to tell the groups apart were searched for in a discovery cohort of 90 to 100 patients, of whom about 40 had Graves' ophthalmopathy and under 65 had stable Graves' hyperthyroidism. After sampling, hyperthyroidism patients received methimazole starting at 30 mg daily, and ophthalmopathy patients received high-dose intravenous methylprednisolone. Prospective prediction of ophthalmopathy was tested in an independent validation cohort of 18 to 20 hyperthyroidism patients and roughly 16 patients who later progressed to ophthalmopathy. The 100 or so discovery patients were divided at random into training and test sets in a 7:3 ratio. In roughly six Graves' hyperthyroidism patients, the study also compared T-cell repertoires from thyroid tissue with T-cell repertoires from blood. The paper describes TCR Vbeta CDR3 sequencing of more than 120 peripheral blood samples, made up of 43 ophthalmopathy patients, 70 to 75 hyperthyroidism patients and 17 progressor patients. General study outcomes and caveats: No statistical method was used to set the sample size in advance, and investigators knew the group allocation. Ophthalmopathy was separated from stable hyperthyroidism by a 13 V-J signature model, with around 90% sensitivity and about 81% specificity obtained in cross-validation and 80%/75% obtained in testing. In validation, the model predicted progression to ophthalmopathy a median of around 6.5 months before onset, with over 55% sensitivity and 72.22% specificity. Blood samples also contained most of the expanded thyroid clonotypes (frequency above 0.001), which suggests that blood repertoires may reflect thyroid immune responses.

TCR beta CDR3 regions were amplified from RNA transcripts. A first-round RT-PCR of the TCR CDR3 used the HTBI primer set with the Qiagen OneStep RT-PCR kit. A second multiplex PCR round built the libraries, followed by size selection and purification. Libraries were sequenced paired-end with 100 bp reads on an Illumina HiSeq2000. Under the source paper's analysis protocol: SOAPnuke was used to process the raw data, throwing out any read that contained adapters or uncalled bases, had a mean Phred below 15, or lacked an exact constant-primer or identifier match. High-quality paired reads were merged with COPE v1.2.5, and unique nucleotide sequences were defined as clonotypes. MiTCR v1.1 was used to align clonotypes to the IMGT TRBV, TRBD and TRBJ reference segments. The analysis was restricted to V-J combinations with a frequency above 0.0001, which together covered 99% to 99.2% of the repertoires. The TCS score was defined as the ratio of F50 (clonal expansion) to E x V (chaos), calculated using BLOSUM62-based TCRdist between CDR3 peptides within each V-J. Welch's t-statistics and random forest reduced 500 to 550 V-J features to 13, which were used in a naive Bayes classifier (R e1071). Through fastp at Q25 and MiXCR, TCRdb rebuilt clones from the public reads, retaining in-frame beta chains. Each CDR3 protein appears once, grouped with its most common genes and DNA. The V and J calls and clone size come from TCRdb's table, not from the authors' own analysis. This sample gives about 380,000 distinct CDR3 sequences in total; approximately 18% of them show up just once. The top ten clonotypes cover 35% to 45% of the sample.

Ophthalmopathy patients had moderately to severely active disease, with a Clinical Activity Score of 3 or more, a NOSPECS grade of 4 or more, and a disease duration of less than 3 months. The study excluded patients with uncontrolled infections, other autoimmune diseases, pregnancy or lactation. Clinical symptoms, serum thyroxine and TRAb, thyroid ultrasound, and orbital computed tomography formed the basis for the diagnoses. PBMCs were isolated from approximately 10 ml of fresh peripheral blood by Ficoll-Paque density gradient centrifugation. Total RNA was extracted using Trizol reagent, and RNA quality was assessed on an Agilent 2100 Bioanalyzer. From the cysteine up to the phenylalanine, the CDR3 has a length of 15 residues. CDR3 DNA is the only sequence kept; it has 45 bases, read in frame from the first base. After removal of 0 bases from V and 2 bases from J, the junction retains 2 bases not matched to a gene. The germline V gene (reference sequence) provides CDR1 GTSNPN and CDR2 SVGIG.

With respect to this clonotype: Which antigen it targets is not known. One base away there is no much larger clone; base qualities are not given.

This clonotype originated in a man aged 18 to 35 with Graves' ophthalmopathy. In this chain, TRBV30 is recombined with TRBJ2-2; 8 bases in between match TRBD2. Sample: blood. The DNA sequence reads TGTGCCTGGAGTGTACTAGCGGAAAACACCGGGGAGCTGTTTTTT. This is translated as CAWSVLAENTGELFF.